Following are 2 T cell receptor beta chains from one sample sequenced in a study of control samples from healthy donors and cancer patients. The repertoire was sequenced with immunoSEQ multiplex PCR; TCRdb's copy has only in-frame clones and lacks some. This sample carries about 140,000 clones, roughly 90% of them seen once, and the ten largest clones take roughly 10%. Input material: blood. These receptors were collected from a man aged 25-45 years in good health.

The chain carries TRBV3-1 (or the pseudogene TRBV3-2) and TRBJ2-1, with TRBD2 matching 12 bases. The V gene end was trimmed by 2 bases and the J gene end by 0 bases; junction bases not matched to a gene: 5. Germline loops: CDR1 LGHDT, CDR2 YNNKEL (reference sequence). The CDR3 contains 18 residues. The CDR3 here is CASSQRLAGGSSYNEQFF. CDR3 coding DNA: TGTGCCAGCAGCCAAAGGCTAGCGGGGGGGAGCTCCTACAATGAGCAGTTCTTC.

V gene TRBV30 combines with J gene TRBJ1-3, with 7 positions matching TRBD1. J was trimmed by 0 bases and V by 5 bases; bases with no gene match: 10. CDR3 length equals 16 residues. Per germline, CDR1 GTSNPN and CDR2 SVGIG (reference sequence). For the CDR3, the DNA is TGTGCCTGGGATGGATACAGGGGATACTCTGGAAACACCATATATTTT. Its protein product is CAWDGYRGYSGNTIYF.